The rows below give T cell receptor beta chains drawn from one sample of a study of T-cell reconstitution after alpha-beta-depleted transplantation in children. MiXCR, run by TCRdb on the PCR reads, gives a single entry per CDR3 protein. The repertoire has about 310,000 distinct CDR3 sequences, around 25% of them found once; the top ten carry about a tenth. The sequenced sample was PBMCs, mostly from graft donor cells, obtained 180 days after TCRalphabeta/CD19-depleted stem cell transplant. These receptors all stem from a male patient younger than 18 who had a stem cell transplant for acute lymphoblastic leukemia, so the T cells may come from the graft donor. Both conserved end residues are part of each CDR3. A D gene is named only where the DNA matches it firmly. Clone size, where shown, is once, few, many, or a class for clones that have expanded.

D,length,J,size,V,CDR3,DNA
TRBD1,16,TRBJ2-4,once,TRBV29-1,CSVVQGMPLDKNIQYF,TGCAGCGTTGTACAGGGGATGCCCCTAGACAAAAACATTCAGTACTTC
NA,14,TRBJ1-1,few,TRBV12-3/TRBV12-4,CASSAGGLYSEAFF,TGTGCCAGCAGTGCCGGGGGGCTTTATTCTGAAGCTTTCTTT
TRBD1,15,TRBJ2-5,NA,TRBV7-2,CASSLWTGRQETQYF,TGTGCCAGCAGCTTATGGACAGGGCGGCAAGAGACCCAGTACTTC
NA,15,TRBJ1-4,NA,TRBV12-3/TRBV12-4,CASSLNGGNNEKLFF,TGTGCCAGCAGCCTAAATGGGGGCAATAATGAAAAACTGTTTTTT
TRBD2,15,TRBJ2-1,few,TRBV20-1,CSEKNLAGGPHEQFF,TGCAGTGAAAAGAACCTAGCGGGAGGCCCCCATGAGCAGTTCTTC
NA,13,TRBJ2-1,few,TRBV13,CASREGRVDEQFF,TGTGCCAGCAGAGAAGGGAGAGTGGATGAGCAGTTCTTC
TRBD1,13,TRBJ1-2,many,TRBV5-1,CASSPTGDYGYTF,TGCGCCAGCAGCCCGACAGGGGACTATGGCTACACCTTC
TRBD2,18,TRBJ2-2,few,TRBV9,CASSSPRVEAGDAGELFF,TGTGCCAGCAGCTCCCCCCGGGTGGAAGCGGGAGACGCCGGGGAGCTGTTTTTT
NA,13,TRBJ2-7,few,TRBV12-3/TRBV12-4,CASSLARSNEQYF,TGTGCCAGCAGTTTAGCGCGGAGTAACGAGCAGTACTTC
NA,13,TRBJ2-2,few,TRBV7-3,CASSLLRAGELFF,TGTGCCAGCAGCTTACTGAGGGCCGGGGAGCTGTTTTTT
NA,15,TRBJ2-1,few,TRBV9,CASTRGSSRNNEQFF,TGTGCCAGCACCCGGGGTAGCAGTAGGAACAATGAGCAGTTCTTC
NA,15,TRBJ1-1,many,TRBV7-9,CASSLDWIRGLEAFF,TGTGCCAGCAGCTTAGACTGGATACGGGGGCTTGAAGCTTTCTTT
NA,14,TRBJ2-3,many,TRBV5-1,CASSPGQSTDTQYF,TGCGCCAGCAGCCCCGGACAGAGCACAGATACGCAGTATTTT
TRBD2,15,TRBJ2-7,NA,TRBV15,CATSRDTGGSYEQYF,TGTGCCACCAGCAGAGATACTGGCGGGAGTTACGAGCAGTACTTC
NA,15,TRBJ1-4,NA,TRBV10-3,CAISDPAGTNEKLFF,TGTGCCATCAGTGACCCCGCGGGAACAAATGAAAAACTGTTTTTT
TRBD1,15,TRBJ2-2,NA,TRBV9,CASSERGRNTGELFF,TGTGCCAGCAGTGAGAGGGGGCGGAACACCGGGGAGCTGTTTTTT
NA,13,TRBJ2-7,few,TRBV27,CASSYRSSYEQYF,TGTGCCAGCAGTTACAGGAGCTCCTACGAGCAGTACTTC
NA,16,TRBJ2-1,few,TRBV18,CASSPPNSGFYNEQFF,TGTGCCAGCTCACCGCCCAACAGCGGATTCTACAATGAGCAGTTCTTC
NA,12,TRBJ2-7,few,TRBV7-9,CASSFRPAEQYF,TGTGCCAGCAGCTTTCGACCAGCCGAGCAGTACTTC
TRBD2,17,TRBJ2-1,once,TRBV13,CASSFRTSGRVRNEQFF,TGTGCCAGCAGCTTCCGGACTAGCGGGAGGGTGAGGAATGAGCAGTTCTTC
NA,12,TRBJ2-5,few,TRBV29-1,CSVGRAQETQYF,TGCAGCGTTGGCAGGGCCCAAGAGACCCAGTACTTC
NA,14,TRBJ2-4,NA,TRBV20-1,CSPRGYRRGDIKYF,TGCAGCCCCCGGGGGTACAGGCGTGGGGACATTAAGTACTTC
TRBD2,18,TRBJ2-2,NA,TRBV6-1,CASSRSLAGGSDTGELFF,TGTGCCAGCAGCCGCTCCCTAGCGGGAGGATCGGACACCGGGGAGCTGTTTTTT
NA,16,TRBJ2-2,NA,TRBV7-2,CASSDRLLLNTGELFF,TGTGCCAGCAGCGACCGATTACTACTTAACACCGGGGAGCTGTTTTTT
NA,15,TRBJ1-1,NA,TRBV6-1,CASSGIGGGKTEAFF,TGTGCCAGCAGTGGAATAGGGGGAGGTAAGACTGAAGCTTTCTTT
TRBD2,16,TRBJ2-1,NA,TRBV7-7,CASSLSSGTAPNEQFF,TGTGCCAGCAGCTTATCGAGCGGGACGGCTCCCAATGAGCAGTTCTTC
NA,13,TRBJ2-5,NA,TRBV7-9,CASSKVEGGTQYF,TGTGCCAGCAGCAAAGTGGAGGGGGGGACCCAGTACTTC